This T cell receptor (beta chain) was sequenced in a study of beta chain features in type 1 diabetes. Every bit of the isolated RNA underwent reverse transcription, so sequencing read expressed TCRB transcripts. This table comes from immunoSEQ multiplex PCR, and its TCRdb copy is limited to in-frame clones, with some not included. The data hold around 400,000 clones, with less than 15% observed a single time. In the case of this clone: In the same sample, other DNA sequences code for this CDR3.

The source of this sequence is a young woman in good health. The specimen was naive CD4+ T cells from blood.

The CDR3 DNA is TGTGCCAGCAGTTTGGGACAGGGGGCCAACGAGCAGTACTTC. Encoded protein: CASSLGQGANEQYF. The gene calls are TRBV28 and TRBJ2-7; 12 bases are shared with TRBD1. The CDR3 is 14 residues long. Germline-derived CDR1 and CDR2 are MDHEN and SYDVKM. Trimming took 3 bases from V and 5 from J; bases not matched to a gene: 2.